This entry lists 31 T cell receptor beta chains sequenced from one sample in a study of T cells in Graves' hyperthyroidism and ophthalmopathy. There were TCR beta CDR3 regions amplified from RNA transcripts. Initially, a first-round RT-PCR of the TCR CDR3 employed the HTBI primer set. TCRdb recomputed calls from the multiplex PCR reads with MiXCR, one row per CDR3 protein. Among hundreds of thousands of distinct CDR3 sequences listed, less than 25% were seen once. The source material was blood. All receptors derive from a man aged 30 to 45 with Graves' ophthalmopathy.

This clonotype was observed a handful of times. V usage is TRBV7-9 and J usage is TRBJ2-5; D is unclear. The CDR3 extends over 12 amino acids. CDR1 is SEHNR and CDR2 is FQNEAQ in the germline V gene (reference sequence). Deletions cut 1 base from V and 6 bases from J, with 6 bases between. CDR3 amino acids: CASSLVGQTQYF. The CDR3 nucleotides read TGTGCCAGCAGCTTAGTTGGGCAGACCCAGTACTTC.

This chain uses TRBV6-1 with TRBJ2-7; 11 nucleotides match TRBD2. This CDR3 is 15 amino acids long. V shed 6 bases and J 7 bases; nucleotides not matched to a gene: 11. Germline-derived CDR1 and CDR2 are MNHNS and SASEGT. The CDR3 nucleotides are TGTGCCAGCAGATTCGGGACTAGCGGCATGGATGAGCAGTACTTC. This gives the protein CASRFGTSGMDEQYF.

The chain recombines TRBV19 with TRBJ2-7, with D uncertain. CDR3 size: 15 residues. CDR1 and CDR2 (germline): LNHDA, SQIVND (reference sequence). V lost 1 base to trimming and J lost 3 bases, with 13 bases between them. This CDR3 reads CASSIAASRSYEQYF. CDR3 nucleotides: TGTGCCAGTAGTATAGCGGCTAGTCGAAGCTACGAGCAGTACTTC.

The chain uses TRBV20-1 and TRBJ1-6; no clear D gene. V dropped 2 bases and J dropped 10 bases, with 18 bases sitting between them. CDR3 length: 15 residues. The germline V gene encodes CDR1 DFQATT and CDR2 SNEGSKA (reference sequence). The CDR3 DNA reads TGCAGTGCTAGAAAGAGTTCGGCGGTAAACTCACCCCTCCACTTT. The encoded protein is CSARKSSAVNSPLHF.

Details on this clonotype: One end of the junction is discordant with germline, which a read error may explain. The gene calls are TRBV20-1 and TRBJ2-2, with unresolved D. This CDR3 spans 14 amino acids. The germline CDR1 and CDR2 sequences are DFQATT and SNEGSKA (reference sequence). This CDR3 reads CGARPAGNTGELFF. In DNA, the CDR3 is TGCGGTGCTAGGCCAGCAGGGAACACCGGGGAGCTGTTTTTT.

This clonotype was observed a handful of times. The rearrangement joins TRBV20-1 to TRBJ2-7, with D perhaps TRBD1 or TRBD2 (7 bases each). This CDR3 is 15 amino acids long. From germline, CDR1 is DFQATT and CDR2 SNEGSKA (reference sequence). Trimming took off 4 bases at V and 1 base at J, with 17 bases between the two ends. This CDR3 is CSAIIRGGGSYEQYF. The CDR3 nucleotides are TGCAGTGCTATTATCAGGGGGGGAGGATCCTACGAGCAGTACTTC.

This clonotype appeared a few times. The rearrangement uses TRBV28 and TRBJ1-5; D may be TRBD1 (5 bases). V lost 6 bases, J lost 1 base, and 16 bases lay in between. CDR1 is MDHEN, CDR2 SYDVKM, per germline. The CDR3 runs to 16 residues. The CDR3 DNA is TGTGCCAGCAGGGGTACAGGAGGCTCCAGCAATCAGCCCCAGCATTTT. As protein: CASRGTGGSSNQPQHF.

This clonotype was found a few times. V usage is TRBV29-1 and J usage is TRBJ2-1; 8 nucleotides match TRBD2. The CDR3 sequence is 16 residues long. Germline V gene lookup returns CDR1 SQVTM and CDR2 ANQGSEA. The V and J ends lost 1 base and 4 bases, in that order; junction bases with no gene match: 9. CDR3 bases: TGCAGCGTTGAAGGGAGGGCGGGAGGCCGATACAATGAGCAGTTCTTC. It encodes CSVEGRAGGRYNEQFF.

Notes on this clonotype: A much larger clone differs from this one at a single base, so this may be a read error. V is TRBV30 and J is TRBJ2-7; possibly TRBD1 for D (6 bases). The CDR3 runs 12 residues. Trimming pared 5 bases from V and 2 bases from J, leaving 10 bases between. Germline CDR1 GTSNPN, CDR2 SVGIG (reference sequence). The DNA for the CDR3 is TGTGCCTGGCACAGGGACCCCTACGAGCAGTACTTC. Its translation: CAWHRDPYEQYF.

This clonotype occurred a few times. The rearrangement joins TRBV6-2 or TRBV6-3 to TRBJ2-3, with 8 bases lining up with TRBD2. Germline V gene lookup returns CDR1 MNHEY and CDR2 SVGEGT. V shed 2 bases, J shed 7 bases, and the junction held 14 bases outside the gene matches. The CDR3 is 17 residues long. The CDR3 bases are TGTGCCAGCAGTTACAAGGTTGGACTAGCCTCTCCCTATACGCAGTATTTT. Amino acid sequence: CASSYKVGLASPYTQYF.

The V gene is TRBV6-6, the J gene TRBJ1-4; D gene ambiguous. V lost 2 bases and J lost 8, with 9 bases in between. Germline V lookup: CDR1 MNHNY, CDR2 SVGAGI (reference sequence). The CDR3 is 13 residues long. This CDR3 is CASSYQLGEKLFF. The DNA of the CDR3 is TGTGCCAGCAGTTACCAGTTAGGAGAAAAACTGTTTTTT.

This clonotype was recorded a few times. This chain links TRBV7-2 with TRBJ2-2; TRBD1 or TRBD2 may be the D gene (7 bases each). The CDR3 totals 15 residues. Germline CDR1 reads SGHTA; CDR2 reads FQGNSA. Trimming removed 5 bases at V and 5 bases at J, with 15 bases between. The CDR3 spells CASSSGTVSTGELFF. DNA for the CDR3: TGTGCCAGCAGCAGCGGGACAGTTTCAACCGGGGAGCTGTTTTTT.

This clonotype was counted a few times. The rearrangement links TRBV6-5 to TRBJ1-4, with 7 bases fitting TRBD1. J gave up 8 bases and V 0 bases, and 6 bases lay outside the gene matches. The CDR3 spans 15 residues. From germline, CDR1 is MNHEY and CDR2 SVGAGI. The CDR3 sequence: CASSYSRGPGEKLFF. CDR3 DNA: TGTGCCAGCAGTTACTCTAGGGGGCCGGGAGAAAAACTGTTTTTT.

This clonotype was seen more than once but under ten times. This chain connects TRBV19 to TRBJ2-1, with 12 nucleotides matching TRBD2. Trimming took 5 bases from V and 6 from J; bases not matched to a gene: 5. The germline gives CDR1 LNHDA, CDR2 SQIVND (reference sequence). The CDR3 runs 15 residues. This CDR3 reads CASSLAGGSGNEQFF. The DNA of the CDR3 is TGTGCCAGTAGTCTAGCGGGGGGGTCTGGCAATGAGCAGTTCTTC.

The rearrangement uses TRBV5-1 and TRBJ1-6; 7 nucleotides line up with TRBD1. V lost 0 bases to trimming and J lost 8 bases; unmatched junction nucleotides: 5. The CDR3 covers 15 residues. The germline CDR1 and CDR2 sequences are SGHRS and YFSETQ. CDR3 coding DNA: TGCGCCAGCAGCTTGGGGCAGGGGGTGGATTCACCCCTCCACTTT. It codes for CASSLGQGVDSPLHF.

This chain joins TRBV28 and TRBJ2-3, with D possibly TRBD2 on 5 matching bases. Germline V gene sequence: CDR1 MDHEN, CDR2 SYDVKM. The V end was cut by 3 bases, the J end by 0 bases, with 16 bases between. This CDR3 is 17 amino acids long. CDR3 DNA sequence: TGTGCCAGCAGTTTCGGCCTTGCGGGCGCTAGCACAGATACGCAGTATTTT. It specifies CASSFGLAGASTDTQYF.

This clonotype occurred a few times. The V gene is TRBV7-3, the J gene TRBJ2-1; D is tentatively TRBD1 or TRBD2 (5 bases each). The CDR3 extends over 18 amino acids. V lost 1 base and J lost 5, with 21 bases in between. CDR1 SGHTA and CDR2 FQGTGA come from the germline V gene. CDR3 amino acids: CASSLRVGAKEVHNEQFF. CDR3 coding DNA: TGTGCCAGCAGCTTAAGGGTCGGGGCGAAAGAAGTCCACAATGAGCAGTTCTTC.

This chain uses TRBV27 with TRBJ2-5; TRBD2 agrees at 13 bases. The CDR3 runs 15 residues. Germline V CDR1 and CDR2: MNHEY, SMNVEV (reference sequence). Losses at the gene ends were 10 bases for V and 5 bases for J; bases not matched to a gene: 10. The CDR3 DNA sequence: TGTGCCACCTCGGTGGGGACTAGCGGGACGGAGACCCAGTACTTC. It translates to CATSVGTSGTETQYF.

This clonotype has at least ten counts. This chain uses TRBV11-2 with TRBJ2-1, with 13 bases aligning to TRBD2. Germline V gives CDR1 SGHAT, CDR2 FQNNGV. The CDR3 is 16 amino acids. V dropped 2 bases and J dropped 4; count of bases not matched to a gene: 2. This CDR3 reads CASSLILAGGYNEQFF. The CDR3 DNA is TGTGCCAGCAGCTTAATACTAGCGGGAGGGTACAATGAGCAGTTCTTC.

The table lists this clonotype with a few counts. The genes are TRBV19 and TRBJ2-2; 14 bases are a match to TRBD2. Unmatched junction bases numbered 4, after V lost 5 bases and J lost 5 bases. The CDR3 contains 16 residues. Germline lookup yields CDR1 LNHDA and CDR2 SQIVND (reference sequence). CDR3 in amino acids: CASSSGTSGRTGELFF. CDR3 nucleotides: TGTGCCAGTAGTTCGGGGACTAGCGGGAGAACCGGGGAGCTGTTTTTT.

As DNA, the CDR3 is TGTGCCAGCAGCCAAGATTCCTCCCGGGGCCAGTACTTC. Amino acid sequence: CASSQDSSRGQYF. V and J are TRBV3-1 and TRBJ2-5; TRBD2 is a possible D gene (5 bases). CDR1 is LGHDT, CDR2 YNNKEL, per germline (reference sequence). CDR3 length: 13 amino acids. Trimming pared 0 bases from V and 10 bases from J, leaving 12 bases between.

The CDR3 nucleotides read TGTGCCAGCAACCCGGGAGACAGCTTGAACACTGAAGCTTTCTTT. This gives the protein CASNPGDSLNTEAFF. The gene calls are TRBV6-1 and TRBJ1-1, with D possibly being TRBD1 (5 bases). Trimming removed 7 bases at V and 0 bases at J, with 15 bases between. The CDR3 is 15 residues long. Germline V gene data show CDR1 as MNHNS and CDR2 as SASEGT.

A few counts support this clonotype. J is TRBJ2-1 and V is TRBV24-1, with D perhaps matching TRBD1 (6 bases). The V and J ends lost 9 bases and 6 bases respectively, with 8 bases between them. Per germline, CDR1 KGHDR and CDR2 SFDVKD. The CDR3 contains 11 residues. The CDR3 reads CATQGFNEQFF. CDR3 coding DNA: TGTGCCACCCAGGGGTTCAATGAGCAGTTCTTC.

The rearrangement uses TRBV28 and TRBJ2-7; tentatively, D is TRBD2 (7 bases). The CDR3 consists of 16 residues. Trimming cost V 2 bases and J 4 bases, with 18 bases left between them. From germline, CDR1 is MDHEN and CDR2 SYDVKM. The CDR3 DNA reads as TGTGCCAGCAGTTTAGGGGGCGGCGGGAGAATATACGAGCAGTACTTC. This encodes CASSLGGGGRIYEQYF.

This clonotype was detected many times. The V and J genes are TRBV24-1 and TRBJ2-3; either TRBD1 or TRBD2 may fit D (5 bases each). The CDR3 is 17 amino acids. The V end was cut by 3 bases, the J end by 2 bases, with 17 bases between. The germline V gene has CDR1 KGHDR and CDR2 SFDVKD. The CDR3: CATSDRGTGFLTDTQYF. The CDR3 region has the DNA TGTGCCACCAGTGATCGGGGAACAGGTTTTCTCACAGATACGCAGTATTTT.

This clonotype was counted a few times. V gene TRBV20-1 combines with J gene TRBJ2-1; D remains unclear. Germline lookup yields CDR1 DFQATT and CDR2 SNEGSKA (reference sequence). The CDR3 is 14 amino acids. V gave up 0 bases and J gave up 4 bases, with 10 bases separating them. In DNA form, the CDR3 reads TGCAGTGCTAGAGATCGGTATCGATACAATGAGCAGTTCTTC. This codes for CSARDRYRYNEQFF.

V and J are TRBV28 and TRBJ1-6; a weak D match, TRBD1 (5 bases). CDR3 size: 14 residues. CDR1 MDHEN and CDR2 SYDVKM come from the germline V gene. Between the trimmed V and J ends, which lost 7 bases and 9 bases, there was a span of 16 bases. The chain's CDR3 is CASTSDGGFSPLHF. As DNA, the CDR3 is TGTGCCAGCACGTCCGACGGGGGATTTTCACCCCTCCACTTT.

The chain links TRBV20-1 to TRBJ2-1; 10 bases align to TRBD2. The CDR3 is made up of 17 amino acids. Germline CDR1 is DFQATT and CDR2 is SNEGSKA (reference sequence). V was clipped by 0 bases and J by 2 bases; unmatched bases: 7. CDR3 sequence reads: CSARDNSGRAPYNEQFF. The CDR3 DNA is TGCAGTGCTAGAGATAACAGCGGGAGGGCCCCCTACAATGAGCAGTTCTTC.

The chain combines TRBV5-5 with TRBJ2-7, with D hard to call. Germline CDR1 and CDR2: SGHKS and YYEKEE (reference sequence). This CDR3 region has 14 residues. The V end lost 0 bases, the J end lost 1 base, and 8 bases lay between the germline ends. CDR3 residues: CASSLEGYSYEQYF. CDR3 in DNA: TGTGCCAGCAGCTTGGAGGGTTATTCCTACGAGCAGTACTTC.

This clonotype has at least ten counts. V usage is TRBV5-5 and J usage is TRBJ2-3; tentatively, D is TRBD1 (6 bases). The V end lost 0 bases, the J end lost 5 bases, and 10 bases lay between the germline ends. The CDR3 extends over 14 amino acids. Germline V gene data show CDR1 as SGHKS and CDR2 as YYEKEE (reference sequence). In DNA form, the CDR3 reads TGTGCCAGCAGCTTGGTAAGGACAGAAGATACGCAGTATTTT. This gives the protein CASSLVRTEDTQYF.

This clonotype has only one observation. The V gene is TRBV4-1, the J gene TRBJ1-1; 7 nucleotides agree with TRBD1. Per the germline V gene, CDR1 is MGHRA and CDR2 is YSYEKL. V shed 4 bases and J 1 base; nucleotides not matched to a gene: 9. The CDR3 is made up of 16 amino acids. In DNA, the CDR3 is TGCGCCAGCAGCCTCACAATCGACAGGGCGAACACTGAAGCTTTCTTT. Translating it yields CASSLTIDRANTEAFF.